This TCR beta chain was sequenced for a study of graft-versus-host responses after intestinal transplantation. Study-level information: Isolated intestinal, liver-intestinal, or multivisceral transplants were what recipients had. All recipients were given anti-thymocyte globulin induction, and tacrolimus and steroids were then administered for around three years.

The CDR3 length is 15 residues. V shed 6 bases, J shed 0 bases, and the junction held 4 bases outside the gene matches. CDR1 and CDR2 (germline): SGHDN, FVKESK. The protocol was immunoSEQ multiplex PCR, while the TCRdb copy is restricted to in-frame clones and leaves out a portion. The sample lists approximately 90,000 clones, about 88% seen once, with more than 0.25% in the top ten. Concerning this clone: Its antigen is unidentified.

The sample in question was unstimulated CD4+ T cells sorted from spleen or lymph node cells, obtained before transplant. The V and J genes are TRBV14 and TRBJ1-4; 7 bases map to TRBD1. The sequence derives from a human donor who was the organ donor for an intestinal transplant. The CDR3 nucleotides are TGTGCCAGCAGTTACAGGGGTGCAACTAATGAAAAACTGTTTTTT. It yields the protein CASSYRGATNEKLFF.